The clone carrying this T cell receptor (beta chain) was found many times. Authors' analysis steps: Reference gene primer amplification gave nucleated cell count estimates. Generated by immunoSEQ multiplex PCR, the TCRdb table keeps only in-frame clones and is missing some. Clone size and the V and J calls come from that table; the DNA yielded D and trimming. The data hold roughly 140,000 clones, with around 81% observed a single time. V was shortened by 0 bases and J by 5 bases, with 10 bases between the two germline ends. Germline CDR1 LNHNV, CDR2 YYDKDF (reference sequence). This CDR3 region has 14 residues. These data originate in a study of blood T cell repertoires in COVID-19. Study details: The United States, Italy and Spain were the sources of the acute and convalescent COVID-19 samples. Sources were T cells, B-cell-depleted T cells, or PBMCs; the material itself was cDNA or gDNA.

Sequencing was done on a sample of peripheral blood. The clonotype comes from a human donor in a cohort sampled during active COVID-19. The J gene is TRBJ1-1, the V gene TRBV15; perhaps TRBD1 as D (6 bases). The chain's CDR3 is CATSRDRGWTEAFF. The DNA for the CDR3 is TGTGCCACCAGCAGAGACAGGGGATGGACTGAAGCTTTCTTT.